The sample holds a few counts of the clone carrying this TCR beta chain. These data originate in a study of blood T cell repertoires in COVID-19. The CDR3 has 15 amino acids. Germline lookup yields CDR1 LGHNA and CDR2 YNFKEQ. Trimming left V 2 bases short and J 1 base short, with 12 bases between. Sequencing used immunoSEQ multiplex PCR; TCRdb keeps in-frame clones, though not all of them. The data contain 490,000 or so clones, 80% to 90% of them singletons. The V and J genes are TRBV4-2 and TRBJ2-7; D remains unclear. Sample: PBMCs or T cells enriched from blood (not recorded which). The TCR sequence derives from a woman aged 55-70 years who had recovered from COVID-19. DNA of the CDR3: TGTGCCAGCAGCCAACAACAGAGTGCTTCCTACGAGCAGTACTTC. Translated: CASSQQQSASYEQYF.